This passage covers 9 T cell receptor beta chains from one sample sequenced in a study of molecular identifiers for immune sequencing clone quantification. TCRdb reprocessed the PCR reads via MiXCR and lists one record per CDR3 protein. The sample contains 100,000 or so distinct CDR3 sequences, about 35% of which appear only once. Sequenced sample: naive CD8+ T cells from blood, with Jurkat cell RNA spiked in. Sample subset: FACS-sorted CD8+CD4-CCR7+CD45RA+ naive T cells. Receptors originate from a human donor in good health. Some libraries in this study had Jurkat cell RNA spiked in.

In regard to this clonotype: The junction shows a germline mismatch at one end, possibly a read error. The rearrangement joins TRBV5-5 to TRBJ2-7; D is undetermined. There are 11 residues in the CDR3. Germline V CDR1 and CDR2: SGHKS, YYEKEE (reference sequence). This chain's CDR3 is CTSSSNAWWYF. The CDR3 nucleotides are TGTACCAGCAGCTCTAATGCCTGGTGGTACTTC.

This clonotype has only a few counts. The rearrangement joins TRBV12-3 or TRBV12-4 to TRBJ2-7; the D call may be TRBD1 or TRBD2 (5 bases each). Trimming left V 5 bases short and J 2 bases short, with 10 bases between. There are 13 residues in the CDR3. The CDR3 region has the DNA TGTGCCAGCAGTGAGGGACCGGCCTACGAGCAGTACTTC. This sequence encodes CASSEGPAYEQYF.

This clonotype appeared many times. The chain combines TRBV6-2 or TRBV6-3 with TRBJ2-2, with D perhaps TRBD1 (6 bases). In germline, CDR1 is MNHEY, CDR2 SVGEGT. This CDR3 contains 15 residues. The ends were cut back, 6 bases at V and 0 bases at J, with 11 bases in the middle. DNA for the CDR3: TGTGCCAGCAGAAACAGGGACGCGAACACCGGGGAGCTGTTTTTT. Translated: CASRNRDANTGELFF.

Regarding this clonotype: The missing conserved phenylalanine or tryptophan at the end of this CDR3 makes a read error likely. V gene TRBV28 combines with J gene TRBJ2-6; 12 bases are shared with TRBD1. Trimming at V came to 5 bases and at J to 2 bases, leaving 1 base not matched to a gene. The germline V gene encodes CDR1 MDHEN and CDR2 SYDVKM. This CDR3 is built from 16 residues. The CDR3 coding sequence is TGTGCCAGCAGTGGGACAGGGGGCACTGGGGCCAACGTCCTGACTTAC. Protein product: CASSGTGGTGANVLTY.

The V and J genes are TRBV4-3 and TRBJ1-3, with D uncertain. Germline values: CDR1 LGHNA, CDR2 YSLEER. The CDR3 consists of 15 residues. V was cut by 1 base and J by 0 bases, with 7 bases left in between. CDR3 residues: CASSQGSGSGNTIYF. The CDR3 bases are TGCGCCAGCAGCCAAGGCAGCGGCTCTGGAAACACCATATATTTT.

This clonotype occurred a few times. The rearrangement links TRBV7-2 to TRBJ2-7; the D gene could be TRBD1 or TRBD2 (5 bases each). The CDR3 length is 18 residues. CDR1 is SGHTA and CDR2 is FQGNSA in the germline V gene. Deletions cut 2 bases from V and 6 bases from J, with 26 bases between. CDR3 nucleotide sequence: TGTGCCAGCAGCTTACGAGGACGGGGCTTACTAGGTCCCGCCGAGCAGTACTTC. Its protein product is CASSLRGRGLLGPAEQYF.

The chain has TRBV15 and TRBJ1-2, with D unresolved. Between the trimmed V and J ends, which lost 0 bases and 0 bases, there was a span of 17 bases. This CDR3 is built from 18 residues. Germline-derived CDR1 and CDR2 are LNHNV and YYDKDF (reference sequence). CDR3 nucleotides: TGTGCCACCAGCAGAGATCGCAGCTACTCCCCTACTAACTATGGCTACACCTTC. It translates to CATSRDRSYSPTNYGYTF.

This clonotype was seen a few times. The rearrangement links TRBV2 to TRBJ1-2; no firm D call. The CDR3 runs 13 residues. V was trimmed by 2 bases and J by 4 bases, leaving 8 bases between them. CDR1 and CDR2 from the germline V gene are SNHLY and FYNNEI. In DNA form, the CDR3 reads TGTGCCAGCAGTGAAATCGGCAGCTATGGCTACACCTTC. Its protein is CASSEIGSYGYTF.

Notes on this clonotype: Here the CDR3 omits its conserved ending phenylalanine or tryptophan, so a read error is the likely source. This chain uses TRBV6-2 or TRBV6-3 with TRBJ1-6; unclear D gene. CDR3 length equals 16 residues. In germline, CDR1 is MNHEY, CDR2 SVGEGT. The V end lost 0 bases, the J end lost 8 bases, and 14 bases lay between the germline ends. The CDR3 reads CASSYSTAEGYSPLHI. CDR3 in DNA: TGTGCCAGCAGTTACTCGACGGCAGAAGGTTATTCACCCCTCCACATT.